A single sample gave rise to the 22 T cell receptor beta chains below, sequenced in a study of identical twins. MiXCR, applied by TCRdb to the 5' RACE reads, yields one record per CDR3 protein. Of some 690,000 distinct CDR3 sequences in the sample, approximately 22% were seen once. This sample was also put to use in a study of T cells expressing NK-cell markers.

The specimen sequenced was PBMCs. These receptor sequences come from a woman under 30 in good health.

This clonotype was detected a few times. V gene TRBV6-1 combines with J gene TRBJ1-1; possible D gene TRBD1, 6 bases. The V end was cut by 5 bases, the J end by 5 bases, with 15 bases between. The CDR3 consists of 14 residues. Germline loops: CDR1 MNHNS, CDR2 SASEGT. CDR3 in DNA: TGTGCCAGCAGTCATAGGGGGGACGGGACTGAAGCTTTCTTT. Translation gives CASSHRGDGTEAFF.

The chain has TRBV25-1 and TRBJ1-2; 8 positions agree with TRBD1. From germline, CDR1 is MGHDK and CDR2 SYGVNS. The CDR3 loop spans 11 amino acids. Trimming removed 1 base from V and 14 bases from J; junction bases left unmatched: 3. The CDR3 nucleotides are TGTGCCAGCAGTGAATGGGGACAGGCAACCTTC. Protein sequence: CASSEWGQATF.

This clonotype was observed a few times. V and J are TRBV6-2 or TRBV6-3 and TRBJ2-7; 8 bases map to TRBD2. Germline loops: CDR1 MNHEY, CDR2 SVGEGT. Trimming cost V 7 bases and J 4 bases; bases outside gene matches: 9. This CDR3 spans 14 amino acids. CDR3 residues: CASTILGLAYEQYF. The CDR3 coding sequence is TGTGCCAGCACCATACTTGGACTAGCTTACGAGCAGTACTTC.

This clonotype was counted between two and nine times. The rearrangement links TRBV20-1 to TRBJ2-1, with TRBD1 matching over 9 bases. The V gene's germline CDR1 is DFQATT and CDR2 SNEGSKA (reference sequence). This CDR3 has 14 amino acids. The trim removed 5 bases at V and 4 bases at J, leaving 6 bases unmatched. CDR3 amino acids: CSAPDRGGYNEQFF. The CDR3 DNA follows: TGCAGTGCTCCCGACAGGGGGGGATACAATGAGCAGTTCTTC.

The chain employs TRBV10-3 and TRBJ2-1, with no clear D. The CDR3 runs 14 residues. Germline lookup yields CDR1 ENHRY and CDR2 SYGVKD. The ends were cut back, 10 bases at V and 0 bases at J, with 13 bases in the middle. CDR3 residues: CATVEVGSYNEQFF. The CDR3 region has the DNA TGTGCCACGGTGGAAGTGGGCTCCTACAATGAGCAGTTCTTC.

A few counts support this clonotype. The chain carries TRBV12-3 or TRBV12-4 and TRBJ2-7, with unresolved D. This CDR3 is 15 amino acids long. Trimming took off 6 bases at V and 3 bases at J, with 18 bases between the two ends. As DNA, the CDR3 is TGTGCCAGCAGCTTAAACCCAGACGTACTCTACGAGCAGTACTTC. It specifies CASSLNPDVLYEQYF.

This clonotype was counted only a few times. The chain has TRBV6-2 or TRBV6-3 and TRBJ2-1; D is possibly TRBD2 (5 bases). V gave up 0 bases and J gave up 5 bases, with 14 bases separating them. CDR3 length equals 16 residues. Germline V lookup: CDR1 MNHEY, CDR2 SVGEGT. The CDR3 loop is CASSYSPADINNEQFF. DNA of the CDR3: TGTGCCAGCAGTTACTCTCCAGCGGATATTAACAATGAGCAGTTCTTC.

The CDR3: CSVQFRLGQREDSYEQYF. In nucleotides, the CDR3 is TGCAGCGTCCAGTTCCGACTAGGTCAGCGGGAGGATTCGTACGAGCAGTACTTC. The V and J genes are TRBV29-1 and TRBJ2-7, with 9 bases identical to TRBD2. This CDR3 has 18 amino acids. CDR1 SQVTM and CDR2 ANQGSEA come from the germline V gene. V shed 6 bases, J shed 4 bases, and the junction held 22 bases outside the gene matches.

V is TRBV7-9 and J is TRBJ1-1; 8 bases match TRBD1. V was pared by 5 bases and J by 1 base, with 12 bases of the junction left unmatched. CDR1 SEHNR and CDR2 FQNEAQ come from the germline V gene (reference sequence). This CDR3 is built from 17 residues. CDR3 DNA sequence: TGTGCCAGCAGCCTGCTACCGGGACAGGAAAGGAACACTGAAGCTTTCTTT. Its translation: CASSLLPGQERNTEAFF.

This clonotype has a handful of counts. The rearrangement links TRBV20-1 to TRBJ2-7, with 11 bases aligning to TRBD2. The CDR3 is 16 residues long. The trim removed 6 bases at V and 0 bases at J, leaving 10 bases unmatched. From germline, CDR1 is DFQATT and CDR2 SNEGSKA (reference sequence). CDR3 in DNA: TGCAGTGCCACCAGCACTAGCGGGGGAAGCTCCTACGAGCAGTACTTC. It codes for CSATSTSGGSSYEQYF.

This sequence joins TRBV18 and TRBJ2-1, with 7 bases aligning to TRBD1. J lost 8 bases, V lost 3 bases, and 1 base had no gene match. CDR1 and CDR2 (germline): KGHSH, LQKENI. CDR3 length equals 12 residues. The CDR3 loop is CASSPRGHEQFF. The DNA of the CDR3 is TGTGCCAGCTCACCGAGGGGGCATGAGCAGTTCTTC.

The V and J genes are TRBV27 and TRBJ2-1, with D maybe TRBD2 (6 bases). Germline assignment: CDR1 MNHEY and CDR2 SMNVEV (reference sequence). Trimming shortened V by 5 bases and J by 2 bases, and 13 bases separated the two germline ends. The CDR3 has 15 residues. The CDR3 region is CASSPGTRTYNEQFF. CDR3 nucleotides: TGTGCCAGCAGTCCCGGGACTCGTACCTACAATGAGCAGTTCTTC.

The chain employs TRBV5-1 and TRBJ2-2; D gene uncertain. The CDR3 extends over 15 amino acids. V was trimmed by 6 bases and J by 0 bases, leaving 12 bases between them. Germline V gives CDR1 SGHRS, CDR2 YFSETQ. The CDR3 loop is CASTPQETNTGELFF. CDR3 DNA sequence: TGCGCCAGCACCCCCCAAGAAACGAACACCGGGGAGCTGTTTTTT.

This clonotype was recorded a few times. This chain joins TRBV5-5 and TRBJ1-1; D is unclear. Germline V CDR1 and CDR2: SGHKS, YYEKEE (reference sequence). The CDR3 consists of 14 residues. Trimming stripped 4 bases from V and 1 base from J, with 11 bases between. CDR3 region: CASSRIPPNTEAFF. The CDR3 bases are TGTGCCAGCAGCCGGATCCCTCCGAACACTGAAGCTTTCTTT.

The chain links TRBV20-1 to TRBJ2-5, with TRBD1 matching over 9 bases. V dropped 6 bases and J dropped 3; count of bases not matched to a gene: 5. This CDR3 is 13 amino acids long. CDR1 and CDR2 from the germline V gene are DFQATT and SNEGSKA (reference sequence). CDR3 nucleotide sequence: TGCAGTGCGGACAGGGGACCTAAAGAGACCCAGTACTTC. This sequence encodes CSADRGPKETQYF.

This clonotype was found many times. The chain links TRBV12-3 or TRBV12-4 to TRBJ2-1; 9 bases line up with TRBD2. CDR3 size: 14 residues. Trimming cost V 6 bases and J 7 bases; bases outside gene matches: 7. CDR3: CASSKAGGRNEQFF. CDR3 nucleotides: TGTGCCAGCAGCAAGGCGGGAGGGAGAAATGAGCAGTTCTTC.

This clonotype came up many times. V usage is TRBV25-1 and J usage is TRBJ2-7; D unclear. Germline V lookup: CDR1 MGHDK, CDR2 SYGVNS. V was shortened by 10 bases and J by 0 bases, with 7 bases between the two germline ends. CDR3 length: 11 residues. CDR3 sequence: CATLTSYEQYF. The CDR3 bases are TGTGCCACCCTGACCTCCTACGAGCAGTACTTC.

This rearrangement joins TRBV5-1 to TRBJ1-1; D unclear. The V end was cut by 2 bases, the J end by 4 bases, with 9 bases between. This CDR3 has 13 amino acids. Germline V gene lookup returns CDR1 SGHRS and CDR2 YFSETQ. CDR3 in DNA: TGCGCCAGCAGCTTTCGCAGGCTCACTGAAGCTTTCTTT. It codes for CASSFRRLTEAFF.

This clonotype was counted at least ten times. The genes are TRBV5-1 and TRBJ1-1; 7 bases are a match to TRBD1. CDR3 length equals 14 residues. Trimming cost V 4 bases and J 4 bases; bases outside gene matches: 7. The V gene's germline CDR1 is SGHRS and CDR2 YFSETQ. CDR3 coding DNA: TGCGCCAGCAGCGCCCTGGCAGGGGGCACTGAAGCTTTCTTT. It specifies CASSALAGGTEAFF.

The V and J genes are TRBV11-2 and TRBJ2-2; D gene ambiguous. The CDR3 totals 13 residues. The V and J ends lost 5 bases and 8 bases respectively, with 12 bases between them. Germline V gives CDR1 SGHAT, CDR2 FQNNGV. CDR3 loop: CASSHYLTGELFF. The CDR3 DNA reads TGTGCCAGCAGCCACTACTTGACGGGGGAGCTGTTTTTT.

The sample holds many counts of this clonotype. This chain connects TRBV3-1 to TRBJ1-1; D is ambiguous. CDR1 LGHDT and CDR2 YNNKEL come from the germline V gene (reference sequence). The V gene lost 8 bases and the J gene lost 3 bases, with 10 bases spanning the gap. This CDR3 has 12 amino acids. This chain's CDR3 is CASLGPDTEAFF. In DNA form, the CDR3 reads TGTGCCAGCCTCGGTCCGGACACTGAAGCTTTCTTT.

This CDR3 reads CASSLRGRSGGQETQYF. The CDR3 DNA is TGTGCCAGCAGCTTAAGAGGGCGTAGCGGGGGACAAGAGACCCAGTACTTC. V gene TRBV7-3 combines with J gene TRBJ2-5; 9 bases map to TRBD2. This CDR3 has 17 residues. The ends lost 1 base at V and 2 bases at J; junction bases unmatched: 8. Germline V gives CDR1 SGHTA, CDR2 FQGTGA.